A single sample gave rise to the 19 T cell receptor beta chains below, sequenced in a study of blood T cell repertoires in COVID-19. The protocol was immunoSEQ multiplex PCR, while the TCRdb copy is restricted to in-frame clones and leaves out a portion. The sample has fewer than 85,000 clones; approximately 82% are singletons. Sequencing used peripheral blood. Source of these receptors: a human donor in a cohort sampled during active COVID-19.

This clone was seen repeatedly, ten times or more. At the DNA level, this CDR3 is encoded by other sequences in the same sample as well. The chain recombines TRBV14 with TRBJ1-1; D gene unclear. Germline V gene lookup returns CDR1 SGHDN and CDR2 FVKESK. V lost 4 bases to trimming and J lost 0 bases, with 9 bases between them. This CDR3 region has 14 residues. As DNA, the CDR3 is TGTGCCAGCAGCCGGGCGGGGATGAACACTGAAGCTTTCTTT. Residues: CASSRAGMNTEAFF.

This rearrangement joins TRBV19 to TRBJ1-1; D is unresolved. This CDR3 has 14 amino acids. Germline CDR1 is LNHDA and CDR2 is SQIVND (reference sequence). The V end lost 7 bases, the J end lost 3 bases, and 15 bases lay between the germline ends. The CDR3: CASTPGRRDTEAFF. The CDR3, as DNA: TGTGCCAGTACCCCGGGAAGGCGGGACACTGAAGCTTTCTTT.

The chain couples TRBV6-5 to TRBJ2-5; D possibly corresponds to TRBD2 (6 bases). Germline CDR1 and CDR2: MNHEY and SVGAGI. This CDR3 is built from 13 residues. Deletions cut 7 bases from V and 5 bases from J, with 14 bases between. The CDR3 reads CASTGDFQETQYF. The CDR3 DNA sequence: TGTGCCAGCACCGGGGACTTCCAGGAGACCCAGTACTTC.

The chain uses TRBV29-1 and TRBJ2-3; TRBD1 agrees at 10 bases. CDR3 size: 15 residues. CDR1 is SQVTM and CDR2 is ANQGSEA in the germline V gene. V was pared by 2 bases and J by 4 bases, with 6 bases of the junction left unmatched. CDR3: CSVERDRGLPDTQYF. CDR3 sequence (DNA): TGCAGCGTTGAAAGAGACAGGGGGCTCCCAGATACGCAGTATTTT.

The gene calls are TRBV5-1 and TRBJ2-3, with a possible D match to TRBD1 (6 bases). The CDR3 spans 15 residues. V gave up 0 bases and J gave up 4 bases, with 12 bases separating them. Germline V gives CDR1 SGHRS, CDR2 YFSETQ. The CDR3 spells CASSLEQGWADTQYF. CDR3 in DNA: TGCGCCAGCAGCTTGGAACAGGGTTGGGCAGATACGCAGTATTTT.

CDR3 nucleotides: TGCGCCAGCAGTGACCAGGGCTATGGCTACACCTTC. This sequence encodes CASSDQGYGYTF. The chain joins TRBV10-1 to TRBJ1-2; the D gene is possibly TRBD1 (5 bases). Germline CDR1 reads WNHNN; CDR2 reads SYGVQD (reference sequence). V dropped 3 bases and J dropped 4 bases, with 6 bases sitting between them. The CDR3 contains 12 residues.

The chain uses TRBV5-1 and TRBJ2-2; 7 bases line up with TRBD1. This CDR3 is built from 16 residues. V lost 0 bases, J lost 1 base, and 3 bases stayed unmatched. Germline assignment: CDR1 SGHRS and CDR2 YFSETQ. The CDR3 spells CASSLEGARNTGELFF. CDR3 coding DNA: TGCGCCAGCAGCTTGGAGGGGGCGAGGAACACCGGGGAGCTGTTTTTT.

The chain joins TRBV2 to TRBJ2-2; 9 bases map to TRBD1. Trimming at V came to 7 bases and at J to 3 bases, leaving 9 bases not matched to a gene. Germline V gives CDR1 SNHLY, CDR2 FYNNEI. This CDR3 contains 16 residues. For the CDR3, the DNA is TGTGCCAGCACCCCAACTTGGACAGGGGACACCGGGGAGCTGTTTTTT. It translates to CASTPTWTGDTGELFF.

The rearrangement joins TRBV7-9 to TRBJ2-4; tentative D call: TRBD1 (6 bases). The V end was cut by 5 bases, the J end by 10 bases, with 15 bases between. Germline CDR1 SEHNR, CDR2 FQNEAQ (reference sequence). The length of the CDR3 is 13 residues. In nucleotides, the CDR3 is TGTGCCAGCAGCCCAACCGCTCAGGGGATTCAGTACTTC. This codes for CASSPTAQGIQYF.

This clone has more than one count but fewer than ten. V usage is TRBV7-2 and J usage is TRBJ1-5; no reliable D call. Germline V gene lookup returns CDR1 SGHTA and CDR2 FQGNSA. This CDR3 contains 14 residues. Trimming left V 6 bases short and J 9 bases short, with 18 bases between. The CDR3 loop reads CASRELPLAGPQHF. The CDR3 region has the DNA TGTGCCAGCAGGGAACTACCCTTGGCGGGGCCCCAGCATTTT.

The rearrangement links TRBV6-5 to TRBJ1-1; tentative D call: TRBD1 (6 bases). Germline CDR1 MNHEY, CDR2 SVGAGI. The V gene lost 8 bases and the J gene lost 4 bases, with 20 bases spanning the gap. CDR3 size: 15 residues. DNA of the CDR3: TGTGCCAGCCGAAGGGGGGGACAAAGGGGCACTGAAGCTTTCTTT. Residues: CASRRGGQRGTEAFF.

The rearrangement links TRBV5-6 to TRBJ2-7, with a tentative D call TRBD2 (5 bases). The CDR3 sequence is 16 residues long. The germline gives CDR1 SGHDT, CDR2 YYEEEE. V lost 2 bases and J 9 bases, leaving 24 bases between the germline ends. Written as DNA, the CDR3 is TGTGCCAGCAGCTTAGTCGGTGGAGGCCGACTTCGTGGGCAGTACTTC. It translates to CASSLVGGGRLRGQYF.

The J gene is TRBJ1-2, the V gene TRBV6-5, with D possibly TRBD1 on 5 matching bases. This CDR3 is built from 16 residues. Germline CDR1 and CDR2: MNHEY and SVGAGI. Trimming left V 0 bases short and J 2 bases short, with 13 bases between. The CDR3 protein is CASSYSFPGKNYGYTF. CDR3 nucleotide sequence: TGTGCCAGCAGTTACTCGTTTCCAGGGAAAAACTATGGCTACACCTTC.

This clone was observed a single time. The J gene is TRBJ1-1, the V gene TRBV6-2 or TRBV6-3, with TRBD1 matching 7 bases. This CDR3 spans 13 amino acids. Trimming removed 6 bases from V and 5 bases from J; junction bases left unmatched: 6. Germline V gene data show CDR1 as MNHEY and CDR2 as SVGEGT. The CDR3, as DNA: TGTGCCAGCAGCTCCGACAGGGAAACTGAAGCTTTCTTT. Residues: CASSSDRETEAFF.

J is TRBJ2-7 and V is TRBV9; D possibly corresponds to TRBD2 (5 bases). This CDR3 has 15 amino acids. Between the trimmed V and J ends, which lost 0 bases and 2 bases, there was a span of 12 bases. From germline, CDR1 is SGDLS and CDR2 YYNGEE. The CDR3 spells CASSVGGPPTYEQYF. The DNA of the CDR3 is TGTGCCAGCAGCGTAGGAGGGCCGCCTACCTACGAGCAGTACTTC.

V gene TRBV29-1 combines with J gene TRBJ2-1; the D gene is possibly TRBD2 (5 bases). V was pared by 6 bases and J by 0 bases, with 9 bases between. Germline V gene data show CDR1 as SQVTM and CDR2 as ANQGSEA. This CDR3 is 13 amino acids long. CDR3 nucleotides: TGCAGCGTCGGGGTGAGCTCCTACAATGAGCAGTTCTTC. Encoded protein: CSVGVSSYNEQFF.

V is TRBV4-2 and J is TRBJ2-5; D is possibly TRBD2 (5 bases). Germline CDR1 and CDR2: LGHNA and YNFKEQ. The ends were cut back, 4 bases at V and 7 bases at J, with 10 bases in the middle. This CDR3 comprises 12 residues. The CDR3 DNA sequence: TGTGCCAGCAGCCTAACCCGGGGGACCCAGTACTTC. Protein product: CASSLTRGTQYF.

CDR3 coding DNA: TGTGCCAGCAGCCTAACAGGGGTACATGGCTACACCTTC. Its protein product is CASSLTGVHGYTF. The chain carries TRBV7-2 and TRBJ1-2; 7 bases are shared with TRBD1. Germline V lookup: CDR1 SGHTA, CDR2 FQGNSA. The CDR3 runs 13 residues. Trimming took 5 bases from V and 6 from J; bases not matched to a gene: 6.

V is TRBV3-1 (or the pseudogene TRBV3-2) and J is TRBJ1-5, with 10 bases identical to TRBD1. After removal of 0 bases from V and 4 bases from J, the junction contained 15 bases not matched to a gene. Germline CDR1 LGHDT, CDR2 YNNKEL (reference sequence). This CDR3 comprises 20 residues. The CDR3 DNA reads as TGTGCCAGCAGCCAAGATCGTGGACAGGGGGGGACCTTAAGTAATCAGCCCCAGCATTTT. It encodes CASSQDRGQGGTLSNQPQHF.